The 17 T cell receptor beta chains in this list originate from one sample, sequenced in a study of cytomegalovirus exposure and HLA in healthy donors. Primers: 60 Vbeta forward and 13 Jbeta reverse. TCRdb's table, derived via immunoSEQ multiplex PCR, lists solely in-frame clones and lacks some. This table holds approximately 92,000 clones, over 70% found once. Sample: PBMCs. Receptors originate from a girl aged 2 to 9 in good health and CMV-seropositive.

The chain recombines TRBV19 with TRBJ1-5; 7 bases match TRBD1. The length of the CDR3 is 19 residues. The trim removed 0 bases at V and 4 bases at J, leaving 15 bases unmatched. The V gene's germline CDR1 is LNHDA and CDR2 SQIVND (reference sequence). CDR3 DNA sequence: TGTGCCAGTAGTATAGATAATTCTAAGGGGGCCTCCTTTAATCAGCCCCAGCATTTT. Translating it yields CASSIDNSKGASFNQPQHF.

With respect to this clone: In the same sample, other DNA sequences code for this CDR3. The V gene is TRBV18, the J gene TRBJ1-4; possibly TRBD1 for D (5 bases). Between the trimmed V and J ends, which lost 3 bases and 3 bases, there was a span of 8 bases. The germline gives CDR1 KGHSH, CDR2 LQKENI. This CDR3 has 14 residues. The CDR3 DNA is TGTGCCAGCTCACCTGGGACTGCTAATGAAAAACTGTTTTTT. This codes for CASSPGTANEKLFF.

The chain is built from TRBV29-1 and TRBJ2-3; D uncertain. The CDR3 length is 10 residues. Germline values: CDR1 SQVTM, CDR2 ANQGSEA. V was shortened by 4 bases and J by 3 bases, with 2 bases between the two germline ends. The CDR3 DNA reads TGCAGCGTTGCAACAGATACGCAGTATTTT. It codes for CSVATDTQYF.

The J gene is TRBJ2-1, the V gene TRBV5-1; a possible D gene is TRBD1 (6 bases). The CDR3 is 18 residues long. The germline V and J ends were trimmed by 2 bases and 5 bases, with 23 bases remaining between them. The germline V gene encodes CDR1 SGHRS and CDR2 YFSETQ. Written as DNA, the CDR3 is TGCGCCAGCAGCTTTGATCCTCGAAACAGGGCGAGTGACAATGAGCAGTTCTTC. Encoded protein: CASSFDPRNRASDNEQFF.

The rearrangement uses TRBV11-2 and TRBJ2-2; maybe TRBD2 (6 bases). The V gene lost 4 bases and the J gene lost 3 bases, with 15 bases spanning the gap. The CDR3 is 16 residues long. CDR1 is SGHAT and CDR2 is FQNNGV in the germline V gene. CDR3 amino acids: CASSSPLAHHTGELFF. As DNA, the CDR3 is TGTGCCAGCAGCTCTCCGCTAGCGCACCACACCGGGGAGCTGTTTTTT.

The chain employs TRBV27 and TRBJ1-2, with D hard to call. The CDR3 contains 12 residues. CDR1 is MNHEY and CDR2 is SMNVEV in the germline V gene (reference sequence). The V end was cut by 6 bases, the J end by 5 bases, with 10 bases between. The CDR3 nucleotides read TGTGCCAGCAGGTCGTGGGCGTATGGCTACACCTTC. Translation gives CASRSWAYGYTF.

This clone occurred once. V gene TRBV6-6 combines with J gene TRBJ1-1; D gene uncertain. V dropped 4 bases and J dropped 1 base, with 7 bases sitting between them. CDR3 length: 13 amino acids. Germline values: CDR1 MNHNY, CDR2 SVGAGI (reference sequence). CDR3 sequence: CASSWLWNTEAFF. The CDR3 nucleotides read TGTGCCAGCAGTTGGCTCTGGAACACTGAAGCTTTCTTT.

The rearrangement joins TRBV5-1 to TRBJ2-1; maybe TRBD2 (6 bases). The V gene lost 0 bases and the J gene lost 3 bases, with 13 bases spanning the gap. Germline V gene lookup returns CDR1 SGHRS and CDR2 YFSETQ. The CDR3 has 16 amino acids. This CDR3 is CASSLAAGTLYNEQFF. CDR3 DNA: TGCGCCAGCAGCTTGGCCGCGGGAACGCTCTACAATGAGCAGTTCTTC. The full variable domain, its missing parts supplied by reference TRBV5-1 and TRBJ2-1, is KAGVTQTPRYLIKTRGQQVTLSCSPISGHRSVSWYQQTPGQGLQFLFEYFSETQRNKGNFPGRFSGRQFSNSRSEMNVSTLELGDSALYLCASSLAAGTLYNEQFFGPGTRLTVL.

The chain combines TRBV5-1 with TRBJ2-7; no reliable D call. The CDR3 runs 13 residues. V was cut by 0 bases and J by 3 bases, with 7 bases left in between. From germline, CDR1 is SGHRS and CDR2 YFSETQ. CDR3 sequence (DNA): TGCGCCAGCAGCTTGGCTACGAACTACGAGCAGTACTTC. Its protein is CASSLATNYEQYF. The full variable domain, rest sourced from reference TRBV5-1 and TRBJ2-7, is KAGVTQTPRYLIKTRGQQVTLSCSPISGHRSVSWYQQTPGQGLQFLFEYFSETQRNKGNFPGRFSGRQFSNSRSEMNVSTLELGDSALYLCASSLATNYEQYFGPGTRLTVT.

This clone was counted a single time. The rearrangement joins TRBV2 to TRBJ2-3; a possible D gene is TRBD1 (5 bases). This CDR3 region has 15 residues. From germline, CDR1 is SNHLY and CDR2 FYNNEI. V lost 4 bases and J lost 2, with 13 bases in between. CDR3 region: CASSVQGLLTDTQYF. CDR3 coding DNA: TGTGCCAGCAGTGTCCAGGGTCTCCTCACAGATACGCAGTATTTT.

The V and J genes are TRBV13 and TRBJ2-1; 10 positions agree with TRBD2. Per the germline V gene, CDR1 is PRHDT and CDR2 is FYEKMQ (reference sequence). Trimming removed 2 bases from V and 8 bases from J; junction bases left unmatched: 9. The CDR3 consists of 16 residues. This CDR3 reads CASSLRASGRLHEQFF. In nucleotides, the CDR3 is TGTGCCAGCAGCTTAAGGGCTAGCGGGAGACTCCATGAGCAGTTCTTC. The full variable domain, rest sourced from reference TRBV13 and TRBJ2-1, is AAGVIQSPRHLIKEKRETATLKCYPIPRHDTVYWYQQGPGQDPQFLISFYEKMQSDKGSIPDRFSAQQFSDYHSELNMSSLELGDSALYFCASSLRASGRLHEQFFGPGTRLTVL.

The CDR3 DNA is TGTGCCAGCAGTTTCTCTCGGGGGTACGAGCAGTACTTC. Encoded protein: CASSFSRGYEQYF. The chain combines TRBV27 with TRBJ2-7, with D possibly being TRBD2 (6 bases). The CDR3 has 13 residues. Germline V gene data show CDR1 as MNHEY and CDR2 as SMNVEV (reference sequence). Trimming left V 3 bases short and J 4 bases short, with 10 bases between.

CDR3 coding DNA: TGTGCCAGCAGTCTCAGCGGGGACTACAATGAGCAGTTCTTC. Protein: CASSLSGDYNEQFF. This sequence joins TRBV6-5 and TRBJ2-1; 7 nucleotides align to TRBD2. The trim removed 5 bases at V and 3 bases at J, leaving 4 bases unmatched. The CDR3 spans 14 residues. Germline-derived CDR1 and CDR2 are MNHEY and SVGAGI.

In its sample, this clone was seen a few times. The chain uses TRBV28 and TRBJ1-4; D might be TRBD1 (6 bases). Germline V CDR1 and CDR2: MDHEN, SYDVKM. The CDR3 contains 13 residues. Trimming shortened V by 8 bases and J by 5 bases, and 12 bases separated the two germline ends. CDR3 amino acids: CASLDRNNEKLFF. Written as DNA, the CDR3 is TGTGCCAGCCTCGACAGGAACAATGAAAAACTGTTTTTT.

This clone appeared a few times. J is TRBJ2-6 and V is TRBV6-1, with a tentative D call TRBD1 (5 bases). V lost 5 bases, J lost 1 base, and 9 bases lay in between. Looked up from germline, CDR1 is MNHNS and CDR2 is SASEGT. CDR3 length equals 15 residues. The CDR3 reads CASSQPGSGANVLTF. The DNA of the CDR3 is TGTGCCAGCAGTCAACCAGGGTCTGGGGCCAACGTCCTGACTTTC.

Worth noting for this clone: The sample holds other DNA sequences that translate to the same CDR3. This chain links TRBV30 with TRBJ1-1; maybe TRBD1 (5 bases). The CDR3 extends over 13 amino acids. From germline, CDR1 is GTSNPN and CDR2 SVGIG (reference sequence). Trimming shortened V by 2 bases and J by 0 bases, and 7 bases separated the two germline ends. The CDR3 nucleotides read TGTGCCTGGAGTCGACAGATGAACACTGAAGCTTTCTTT. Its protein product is CAWSRQMNTEAFF.

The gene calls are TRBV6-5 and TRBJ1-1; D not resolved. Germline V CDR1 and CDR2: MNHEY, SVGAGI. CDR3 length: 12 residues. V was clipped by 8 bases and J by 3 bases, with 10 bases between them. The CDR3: CASRMRDTEAFF. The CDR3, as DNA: TGTGCCAGCCGTATGAGGGACACTGAAGCTTTCTTT.